This T cell receptor (beta chain) was sequenced for a study of T-cell memory formation after mild COVID-19. This clonotype has at least ten counts. Its specificity is unknown. Barcoded TCR alpha and TCR beta cDNA libraries with UMIs came from 5'RACE using constant-segment primers. One entry per CDR3 protein results from TCRdb running MiXCR on the 5' RACE reads. The sample has roughly 300,000 distinct CDR3 sequences, 15% to 20% seen once; the top ten hold 20% to 25%. Trimming took off 6 bases at V and 8 bases at J, with 17 bases between the two ends. The CDR3 length is 14 residues. The germline gives CDR1 ENHRY, CDR2 SYGVKD. General study results and limits: Contracting clones, day 15 to 85, had balanced CD4/CD8, and later expanders favored CD4+.

The sample taken for sequencing was PBMCs or a T cell subset sorted from them (not recorded which). The TCR sequence derives from a man aged 18 to 35 who had mild COVID-19 (a few samples of this study predate the infection). Cell type and time point are not known. This rearrangement joins TRBV10-3 to TRBJ2-1; the D is unclear. The CDR3 is CAIRGRRALDEQFF. The CDR3 DNA is TGTGCCATCAGGGGCAGACGGGCGCTGGATGAGCAGTTCTTC.